The entry below describes one TCR beta chain. The antigen is not known. This sample stems from a study of radiation and T cells in renal cell carcinoma. Whole-study results and caveats: Pretreatment tumor biopsies were lacking, so baseline clonotypes are unknown. From baseline, blood top tumor clonotypes peaked at 2 weeks post-radiation.

Sequencing was performed with immunoSEQ multiplex PCR; in TCRdb, only in-frame clones are kept and a portion is missing. The sample has around 26,000 clones; 65% to 85% are singletons. The sample's time point: blood 2 weeks post-SBRT. Documented treatment: 15 Gy SBRT to primary tumor, nephrectomy 4 weeks later. Serial blood draws occurred at baseline and 2 and 4 weeks post-SBRT. Clear cell pathology was present in this patient's renal cell carcinoma. The sequencing used blood, collected from a patient whose treatment included radiotherapy and nephrectomy. The sequence derives from a man in his fifties or sixties with renal cell carcinoma.

Written as DNA, the CDR3 is TGTGCCAGTAAAGGAGGAGCAAAGCCGGACTACAATGAGCAGTTCTTC. This encodes CASKGGAKPDYNEQFF. The V and J genes are TRBV19 and TRBJ2-1; the D gene is possibly TRBD2 (5 bases). This CDR3 region has 16 residues. V lost 7 bases and J lost 3, with 19 bases in between. Per the germline V gene, CDR1 is LNHDA and CDR2 is SQIVND (reference sequence).